The T cell receptor (beta chain) described here comes from a study of T cells in Graves' hyperthyroidism and ophthalmopathy. This clonotype came up many times. Its antigen is unidentified. Uncontrolled infection, other autoimmune disease, pregnancy or lactation excluded patients. In germline, CDR1 is SGHRS, CDR2 YFSETQ. The length of the CDR3 is 11 residues. V was clipped by 3 bases and J by 9 bases, with 7 bases between them. Study-wide results and limits: Blood also carried most thyroid clonotypes expanded above 0.001. The model anticipated ophthalmopathy a median around six months pre-onset.

The TCR beta CDR3 regions underwent amplification using RNA transcripts as the source. HTBI primers were employed in a first-round RT-PCR of the TCR CDR3. A single record per CDR3 protein comes from TCRdb applying MiXCR to the multiplex PCR reads. The sample holds hundreds of thousands of distinct CDR3 sequences, about a sixth seen once. This sequence joins TRBV5-1 and TRBJ2-1; D possibly corresponds to TRBD2 (5 bases). This TCR was sampled from a woman under 30 with Graves' hyperthyroidism that later progressed to Graves' ophthalmopathy. Sequences were obtained from blood. CDR3 amino acids: CASSYGLEQFF. The CDR3 DNA reads as TGCGCCAGCAGCTACGGACTTGAGCAGTTCTTC.